This T cell receptor (beta chain) was captured by sequencing in a study of PD-1 blockade in classical Hodgkin lymphoma. Method: immunoSEQ multiplex PCR; TCRdb's copy keeps in-frame clones and lacks some. The sample holds about 40,000 clones; around 80% are singletons and the top ten take roughly 12%. Every patient was affected by relapse after autologous stem cell transplantation, while exposure to brentuximab vedotin was not uniform. This CDR3 has 14 amino acids. V lost 4 bases and J lost 6, with 14 bases in between. The germline CDR1 and CDR2 sequences are SGHVS and FNYEAQ. Study findings and constraints: Complete responders started with a diversity level that resembled newly diagnosed patients at baseline. Exclusion covered patients beginning nivolumab under 1 year post-ASCT.

Comments on this clone: The antigen remains undetermined.

The source is a human donor with classical Hodgkin lymphoma. The sample in question was peripheral blood mononuclear cells (PBMCs), obtained at baseline. The J gene is TRBJ2-3, the V gene TRBV7-6, with D tentatively TRBD1 (7 bases). CDR3 region: CASSSRGLADTQYF. The CDR3 DNA follows: TGTGCCAGCAGCTCTAGGGGGCTAGCGGATACGCAGTATTTT. The whole variable domain, remainder taken from reference TRBV7-6 and TRBJ2-3, is GAGVSQSPRYKVTKRGQDVALRCDPISGHVSLYWYRQALGQGPEFLTYFNYEAQQDKSGLPNDRFSAERPEGSISTLTIQRTEQRDSAMYRCASSSRGLADTQYFGPGTRLTVL.